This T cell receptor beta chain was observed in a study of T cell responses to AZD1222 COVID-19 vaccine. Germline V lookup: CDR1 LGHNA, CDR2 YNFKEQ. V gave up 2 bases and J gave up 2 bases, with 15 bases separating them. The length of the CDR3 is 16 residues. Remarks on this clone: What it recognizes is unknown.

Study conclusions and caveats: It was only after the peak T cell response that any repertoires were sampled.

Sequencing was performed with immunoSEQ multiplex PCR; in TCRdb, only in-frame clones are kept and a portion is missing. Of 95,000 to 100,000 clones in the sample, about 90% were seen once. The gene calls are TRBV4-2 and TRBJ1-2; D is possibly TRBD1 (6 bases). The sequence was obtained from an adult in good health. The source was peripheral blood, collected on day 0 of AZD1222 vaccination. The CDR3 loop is CASSQKVGGTNYGYTF. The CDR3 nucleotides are TGTGCCAGCAGCCAAAAAGTGGGGGGGACAAACTATGGCTACACCTTC.